The 8 T cell receptor beta chains below all came from one sample that was sequenced in a study of tissue T cells after allogeneic stem cell transplantation. Sequencing was performed with immunoSEQ multiplex PCR; in TCRdb, only in-frame clones are kept and a portion is missing. Here the sample spans some 24,000 clones, less than 85% being singletons. The material was tissue from the ileum, obtained at autopsy. These receptors all come from a female donor older than 55 with lung cancer.

The rearrangement joins TRBV3-1 (or the pseudogene TRBV3-2) to TRBJ2-2; D perhaps matches TRBD2 (5 bases). Trimming took 3 bases from V and 0 from J, leaving 29 bases between them. The CDR3 covers 22 residues. The germline CDR1 and CDR2 sequences are LGHDT and YNNKEL (reference sequence). CDR3 region: CASSHREEKEPNKRANTGELFF. CDR3 coding DNA: TGTGCCAGCAGCCATAGGGAAGAAAAGGAACCGAACAAGAGGGCGAACACCGGGGAGCTGTTTTTT.

This clone ranks as medium-sized. The chain carries TRBV4-1 and TRBJ1-5; TRBD1 might be the D (6 bases). V was shortened by 0 bases and J by 6 bases, with 15 bases between the two germline ends. The CDR3 totals 16 residues. From germline, CDR1 is MGHRA and CDR2 YSYEKL. CDR3 sequence: CASSQEGAGVGQPQHF. The DNA for the CDR3 is TGCGCCAGCAGCCAAGAGGGGGCAGGGGTAGGTCAGCCCCAGCATTTT.

The table lists this clone with a few counts. The rearrangement uses TRBV6-6 and TRBJ1-3; TRBD1 aligns across 9 bases. CDR1 MNHNY and CDR2 SVGAGI come from the germline V gene (reference sequence). Trimming cost V 5 bases and J 1 base; bases outside gene matches: 9. The CDR3 runs 17 residues. CDR3: CASSPGQGGGSGNTIYF. In nucleotides, the CDR3 is TGTGCCAGCAGTCCGGGACAGGGCGGCGGATCTGGAAACACCATATATTTT.

This clone is judged medium-sized. Here the CDR3 reads CASSFLGQGDTIYF. CDR3 nucleotide sequence: TGTGCCAGCAGCTTCTTAGGACAGGGGGACACCATATATTTT. J is TRBJ1-3 and V is TRBV7-9; 10 bases map to TRBD1. Unmatched junction bases numbered 4, after V lost 3 bases and J lost 8 bases. This CDR3 spans 14 amino acids. CDR1 and CDR2 (germline): SEHNR, FQNEAQ (reference sequence).

This chain uses TRBV6-5 with TRBJ2-5; D tentatively fits TRBD1 or TRBD2 (5 bases each). Germline V gene lookup returns CDR1 MNHEY and CDR2 SVGAGI. The V and J ends lost 5 bases and 3 bases respectively, with 16 bases between them. The CDR3 is 15 amino acids. CDR3: CASSHGEGQEETQYF. The CDR3, as DNA: TGTGCCAGCAGTCATGGCGAGGGGCAAGAAGAGACCCAGTACTTC.

The rearrangement uses TRBV6-6 and TRBJ1-1; possible D gene TRBD1, 5 bases. Germline V gene sequence: CDR1 MNHNY, CDR2 SVGAGI (reference sequence). With 6 bases removed from V and 11 bases from J, the gap between germline ends came to 16 bases. This CDR3 is built from 12 residues. The CDR3 spells CASRPPQGRAFF. The CDR3 DNA follows: TGTGCCAGCAGACCCCCTCAGGGCAGGGCTTTCTTT.

CDR3 loop: CAQPGQGTEKLFF. CDR3 coding DNA: TGTGCCCAGCCAGGGCAGGGTACCGAAAAACTGTTTTTT. The chain carries TRBV19 and TRBJ1-4; TRBD1 is a possible D gene (5 bases). The CDR3 sequence is 13 residues long. Trimming stripped 11 bases from V and 8 bases from J, with 18 bases between. Germline-derived CDR1 and CDR2 are LNHDA and SQIVND (reference sequence).

The rearrangement uses TRBV21-1 and TRBJ2-5. TRBV21-1 is labeled a pseudogene. CDR3 length: 11 amino acids. The chain's CDR3 is CATPAQETQYF. The CDR3 coding sequence is TGTGCCACCCCTGCCCAAGAGACCCAGTACTTC.